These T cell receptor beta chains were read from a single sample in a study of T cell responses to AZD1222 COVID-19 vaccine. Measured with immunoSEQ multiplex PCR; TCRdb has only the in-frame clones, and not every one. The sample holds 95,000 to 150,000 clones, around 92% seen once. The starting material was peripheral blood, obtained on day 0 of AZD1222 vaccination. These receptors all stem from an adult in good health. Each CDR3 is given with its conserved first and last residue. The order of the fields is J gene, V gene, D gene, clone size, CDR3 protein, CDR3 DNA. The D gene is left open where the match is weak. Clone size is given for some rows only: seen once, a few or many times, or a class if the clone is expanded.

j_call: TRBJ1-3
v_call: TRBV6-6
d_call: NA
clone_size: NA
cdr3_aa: CASSYSNPSSGNTIYF
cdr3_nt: TGTGCCAGCAGTTACTCAAACCCGAGCTCTGGAAACACCATATATTTT

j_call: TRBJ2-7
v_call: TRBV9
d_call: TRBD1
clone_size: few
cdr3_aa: CASSVTGTGDYEQYF
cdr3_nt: TGTGCCAGCAGCGTAACCGGGACAGGGGATTACGAGCAGTACTTC

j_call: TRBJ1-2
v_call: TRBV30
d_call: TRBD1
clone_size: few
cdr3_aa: CAWNRQGGYGYTF
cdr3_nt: TGTGCCTGGAACCGACAGGGAGGCTATGGCTACACCTTC

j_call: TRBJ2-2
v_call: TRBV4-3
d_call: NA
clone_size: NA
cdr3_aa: CASSQTISQPGELFF
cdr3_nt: TGCGCCAGCAGCCAAACGATCTCGCAACCCGGGGAGCTGTTTTTT

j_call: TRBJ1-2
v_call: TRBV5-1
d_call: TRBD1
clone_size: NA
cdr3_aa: CASSLYTGDGYTF
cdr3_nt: TGCGCCAGCAGCTTGTATACAGGGGATGGCTACACCTTC

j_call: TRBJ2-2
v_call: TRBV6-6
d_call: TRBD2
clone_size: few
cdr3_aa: CASSPFSGRDYTGELFF
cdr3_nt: TGTGCCAGCAGTCCTTTTAGCGGGAGGGATTACACCGGGGAGCTGTTTTTT

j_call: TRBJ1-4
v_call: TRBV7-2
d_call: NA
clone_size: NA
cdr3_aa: CASSQRQLEKLFF
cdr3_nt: TGTGCCAGCAGCCAGCGGCAATTAGAAAAACTGTTTTTT

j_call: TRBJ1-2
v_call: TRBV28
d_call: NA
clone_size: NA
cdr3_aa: CASRGPEPNYGYTF
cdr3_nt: TGTGCCAGCAGGGGCCCTGAGCCTAACTATGGCTACACCTTC

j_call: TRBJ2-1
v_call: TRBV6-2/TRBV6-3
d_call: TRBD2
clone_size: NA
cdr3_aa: CASSYEAGGPNEQFF
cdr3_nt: TGTGCCAGCAGTTACGAGGCGGGAGGTCCTAATGAGCAGTTCTTC

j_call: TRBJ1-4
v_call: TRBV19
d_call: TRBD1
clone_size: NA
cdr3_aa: CASSIYGTGSEKLFF
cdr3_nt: TGTGCCAGTAGTATATATGGGACAGGAAGCGAAAAACTGTTTTTT

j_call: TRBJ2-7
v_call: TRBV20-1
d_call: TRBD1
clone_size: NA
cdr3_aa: CSASTTGGLYEQYF
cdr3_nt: TGCAGTGCCAGTACGACAGGGGGGTTATACGAGCAGTACTTC

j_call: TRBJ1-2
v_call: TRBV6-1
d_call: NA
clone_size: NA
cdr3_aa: CASSEGGTGESVIPNYGYTF
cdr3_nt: TGTGCCAGCAGTGAAGGTGGGACCGGCGAGAGTGTGATTCCTAACTATGGCTACACCTTC

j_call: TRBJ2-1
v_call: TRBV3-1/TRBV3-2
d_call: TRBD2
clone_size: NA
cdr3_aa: CASSQVSGSDEQFF
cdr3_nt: TGTGCCAGCAGCCAAGTTAGCGGGAGTGATGAGCAGTTCTTC

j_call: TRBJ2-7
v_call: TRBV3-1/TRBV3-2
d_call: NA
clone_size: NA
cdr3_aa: CASSQGRELSYEQYF
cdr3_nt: TGTGCCAGCAGCCAAGGAAGAGAACTCTCCTACGAGCAGTACTTC

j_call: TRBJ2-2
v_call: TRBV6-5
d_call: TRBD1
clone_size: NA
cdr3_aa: CASTVAGGTGELFF
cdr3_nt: TGTGCCAGCACCGTTGCAGGGGGCACCGGGGAGCTGTTTTTT